This record concerns one T cell receptor beta chain sequence. The antigen remains undetermined. These data come from a study of OX40 agonist ivuxolimab in advanced cancers. Across the whole study: All patients had ivuxolimab intravenously every 2 weeks at 0.01 to 10 mg/kg. Three patients, one with hepatocellular carcinoma and two with cutaneous melanoma, achieved partial responses.

Germline V CDR1 and CDR2: MDHEN, SYDVKM. The V gene end was trimmed by 7 bases and the J gene end by 0 bases; junction bases not matched to a gene: 12. The CDR3 length is 19 residues. Study results and caveats: The CD4+ and CD8+ T cells in the blood had expanded clonally by week 6 at 0.1 to 3.0 mg/kg.

Exclusion applied to patients with autoimmune disease history or systemic immunosuppression. Sequenced by immunoSEQ multiplex PCR; TCRdb stores in-frame clones only, minus some. The sample shows tens of thousands of clones, 92% of them seen only once. The sample was CD4+ or CD8+ T cells sorted from blood, taken in a trial of the OX40 agonist ivuxolimab. This TCR came from an adult with an advanced solid tumor such as melanoma, head and neck, liver or kidney cancer. The rearrangement uses TRBV28 and TRBJ2-3, with 14 bases matching TRBD2. The CDR3 DNA follows: TGTGCCAGCACCCTTGGGACTAGCGGGAGTGGGTGGAGCACAGATACGCAGTATTTT. This encodes CASTLGTSGSGWSTDTQYF.